A single sample gave rise to the 27 T cell receptor beta chains below, sequenced in a study of shared clonotypes between healthy human individuals. Naive CD8 cells, CD45RO-negative and positively selected for CCR7, excluded terminally differentiated effector memory CD45RA+ cells. Produced via immunoSEQ multiplex PCR; TCRdb's table is partial and in-frame only. The table shows some 2 million clones, with over 85% occurring only once. Sequencing input: naive CD8+ T cells sorted from blood. The receptors here all came from a man aged 18-30 years in good health.

Of note for this clone: This sample includes further DNA sequences coding for the same CDR3. V gene TRBV28 combines with J gene TRBJ2-7, with 9 bases identical to TRBD1. Looked up from germline, CDR1 is MDHEN and CDR2 is SYDVKM. CDR3 length equals 14 residues. The V and J ends lost 3 bases and 3 bases, in that order; junction bases with no gene match: 3. CDR3 in amino acids: CASSFPGQGYEQYF. The DNA of the CDR3 is TGTGCCAGCAGTTTTCCGGGACAGGGCTACGAGCAGTACTTC.

The V gene is TRBV11-2, the J gene TRBJ2-7; maybe TRBD1 (5 bases). With 1 base removed from V and 0 bases from J, the gap between germline ends came to 10 bases. The CDR3 has 15 residues. The germline V gene encodes CDR1 SGHAT and CDR2 FQNNGV. DNA of the CDR3: TGTGCCAGCAGCTTAGCAGGGTTGAGCTCCTACGAGCAGTACTTC. As protein: CASSLAGLSSYEQYF.

This rearrangement joins TRBV28 to TRBJ2-7; 11 bases line up with TRBD2. Germline CDR1 MDHEN, CDR2 SYDVKM. The CDR3 is made up of 15 amino acids. J lost 2 bases, V lost 5 bases, and 5 bases had no gene match. Written as DNA, the CDR3 is TGTGCCAGCAGTCGACTAGCGGGGACCCCCTACGAGCAGTACTTC. The encoded protein is CASSRLAGTPYEQYF.

This clone appeared a single time. The chain couples TRBV13 to TRBJ1-1; D remains ambiguous. Germline assignment: CDR1 PRHDT and CDR2 FYEKMQ (reference sequence). V was pared by 6 bases and J by 1 base, with 9 bases between. This CDR3 is 13 amino acids long. Written as DNA, the CDR3 is TGTGCCAGCAGACCGGGATCGAACACTGAAGCTTTCTTT. This sequence encodes CASRPGSNTEAFF.

The chain uses TRBV10-1 and TRBJ2-7; weak D call: TRBD1 (7 bases). This CDR3 is built from 13 residues. From germline, CDR1 is WNHNN and CDR2 SYGVQD (reference sequence). V was pared by 8 bases and J by 2 bases, with 13 bases between. The DNA for the CDR3 is TGCGCCAGCCCAGGGGGGCCCCCCTACGAGCAGTACTTC. Translating it yields CASPGGPPYEQYF.

The J gene is TRBJ2-5, the V gene TRBV5-1, with 7 bases identical to TRBD2. Germline V lookup: CDR1 SGHRS, CDR2 YFSETQ. V was pared by 7 bases and J by 5 bases, with 14 bases of the junction left unmatched. The CDR3 contains 15 residues. CDR3 region: CASANVGLPRETQYF. The CDR3 DNA follows: TGCGCCAGCGCCAACGTGGGACTACCGCGGGAGACCCAGTACTTC.

The J gene is TRBJ2-7, the V gene TRBV7-9; 10 bases are a match to TRBD1. V was clipped by 5 bases and J by 1 base; unmatched bases: 8. CDR3 length: 16 residues. Germline-derived CDR1 and CDR2 are SEHNR and FQNEAQ (reference sequence). The CDR3 sequence: CASSPGQGSLSYEQYF. The CDR3 DNA sequence: TGTGCCAGCAGCCCGGGACAGGGGAGCCTTTCCTACGAGCAGTACTTC.

CDR3: CASSLEGAQETQYF. The CDR3 DNA follows: TGTGCCAGCAGTTTAGAGGGGGCCCAAGAGACCCAGTACTTC. This chain uses TRBV28 with TRBJ2-5, with TRBD1 matching over 7 bases. This CDR3 is built from 14 residues. The V gene end was trimmed by 2 bases and the J gene end by 1 base; junction bases not matched to a gene: 1. Germline values: CDR1 MDHEN, CDR2 SYDVKM.

The chain recombines TRBV13 with TRBJ1-5; no definite D call. The V end lost 6 bases, the J end lost 0 bases, and 9 bases lay between the germline ends. The CDR3 is made up of 14 amino acids. Germline V CDR1 and CDR2: PRHDT, FYEKMQ (reference sequence). The chain's CDR3 is CASRLRSSNQPQHF. The CDR3, as DNA: TGTGCCAGCAGACTTAGGTCTAGCAATCAGCCCCAGCATTTT. Combining the CDR3 with reference TRBV13 and TRBJ1-5 gives the whole variable domain AAGVIQSPRHLIKEKRETATLKCYPIPRHDTVYWYQQGPGQDPQFLISFYEKMQSDKGSIPDRFSAQQFSDYHSELNMSSLELGDSALYFCASRLRSSNQPQHFGDGTRLSIL.

Regarding this clone: In the same sample, other DNA sequences code for this CDR3. This chain links TRBV6-6 with TRBJ2-2, with D unclear. V lost 0 bases and J lost 4, with 3 bases in between. This CDR3 region has 13 residues. Germline V gene data show CDR1 as MNHNY and CDR2 as SVGAGI (reference sequence). CDR3 DNA: TGTGCCAGCAGTTACTCAGTCACCGGGGAGCTGTTTTTT. It yields the protein CASSYSVTGELFF.

This clone was counted once. This sequence joins TRBV5-6 and TRBJ2-5; TRBD2 matches at 7 bases. Per germline, CDR1 SGHDT and CDR2 YYEEEE. The trim removed 3 bases at V and 5 bases at J, leaving 7 bases unmatched. The CDR3 has 14 amino acids. The CDR3 spells CASSWGGGSETQYF. In DNA form, the CDR3 reads TGTGCCAGCAGCTGGGGCGGGGGTTCGGAGACCCAGTACTTC.

V and J are TRBV19 and TRBJ2-7, with D perhaps TRBD1 (5 bases). CDR1 and CDR2 from the germline V gene are LNHDA and SQIVND (reference sequence). Trimming shortened V by 6 bases and J by 2 bases, and 17 bases separated the two germline ends. This CDR3 comprises 15 residues. CDR3 in DNA: TGTGCCAGTAGCTTCTCCCTAAGGGGCCCCTACGAGCAGTACTTC. This sequence encodes CASSFSLRGPYEQYF.

This chain uses TRBV12-1 with TRBJ1-2; the D call in the table, TRBD1, was not verified against the DNA. TRBV12-1 is listed as a pseudogene. The CDR3 extends over 16 amino acids. Here the CDR3 DNA reads TGTGCCAGCAGCAGTGGACAGGGAAAGAGGTCTAACGGCTACACCTTC. The encoded protein is CASSSGQGKRSNGYTF.

V gene TRBV6-6 combines with J gene TRBJ2-1; D is uncertain. Germline V gene sequence: CDR1 MNHNY, CDR2 SVGAGI (reference sequence). The CDR3 extends over 14 amino acids. V lost 6 bases to trimming and J lost 5 bases, with 14 bases between them. CDR3 nucleotides: TGTGCCAGCAGGAGAATGGATGAAGACAATGAGCAGTTCTTC. Translating it yields CASRRMDEDNEQFF.

This clone is a singleton in its sample. The chain is built from TRBV7-8 and TRBJ2-5, with a possible D match to TRBD2 (6 bases). The V end lost 3 bases, the J end lost 5 bases, and 10 bases lay between the germline ends. Germline V gene sequence: CDR1 SGHVS, CDR2 FQNEAQ. This CDR3 spans 13 amino acids. The CDR3, as DNA: TGTGCCAGCAGCTTTGGGGAGGACGAGACCCAGTACTTC. Its translation is CASSFGEDETQYF.

For the CDR3, the DNA is TGTGCCAGCAGCCCTACCGGGCCCTACACCGGGGAGCTGTTTTTT. Translated: CASSPTGPYTGELFF. This chain joins TRBV6-5 and TRBJ2-2; D not certain. V lost 6 bases and J 3 bases, leaving 14 bases between the germline ends. Germline lookup yields CDR1 MNHEY and CDR2 SVGAGI. The CDR3 is made up of 15 amino acids.

The chain employs TRBV4-3 and TRBJ1-1; D is undetermined. The length of the CDR3 is 16 residues. Germline lookup yields CDR1 LGHNA and CDR2 YSLEER. Trimming took off 3 bases at V and 3 bases at J, with 17 bases between the two ends. The DNA of the CDR3 is TGCGCCAGCAGCCAGCACCGGGAGGGTGACGACACTGAAGCTTTCTTT. It codes for CASSQHREGDDTEAFF.

The chain combines TRBV9 with TRBJ2-7; possibly TRBD1 for D (5 bases). CDR3 length equals 16 residues. The germline V and J ends were trimmed by 0 bases and 4 bases, with 17 bases remaining between them. Looked up from germline, CDR1 is SGDLS and CDR2 is YYNGEE. CDR3 in amino acids: CASSVGGTGVGYEQYF. CDR3 in DNA: TGTGCCAGCAGCGTAGGTGGTACAGGCGTGGGGTACGAGCAGTACTTC.

The chain uses TRBV7-6 and TRBJ2-5, with D perhaps being TRBD1 or TRBD2 (5 bases each). This CDR3 contains 15 residues. Germline-derived CDR1 and CDR2 are SGHVS and FNYEAQ. The germline V and J ends were trimmed by 4 bases and 2 bases, with 14 bases remaining between them. CDR3 DNA sequence: TGTGCCAGCAGCTATAACCGGGGCCCACAAGAGACCCAGTACTTC. Translating gives CASSYNRGPQETQYF. The full variable domain, completed using reference TRBV7-6 and TRBJ2-5, is GAGVSQSPRYKVTKRGQDVALRCDPISGHVSLYWYRQALGQGPEFLTYFNYEAQQDKSGLPNDRFSAERPEGSISTLTIQRTEQRDSAMYRCASSYNRGPQETQYFGPGTRLLVL.

The gene calls are TRBV6-5 and TRBJ1-5; 7 nucleotides agree with TRBD1. The length of the CDR3 is 13 residues. With V trimmed by 4 bases and J by 15 bases, 12 bases remained unmatched. CDR1 and CDR2 from the germline V gene are MNHEY and SVGAGI. CDR3 bases: TGTGCCAGCAGTTCCGGTACAGGGGAGGTCTTGCATTTT. It yields the protein CASSSGTGEVLHF.

In DNA form, the CDR3 reads TGTGCCAGTAGTATAGGAGGGGACAGGTGGGACACTGAAGCTTTCTTT. This gives the protein CASSIGGDRWDTEAFF. The V and J genes are TRBV19 and TRBJ1-1; TRBD1 matches at 8 bases. This CDR3 is built from 16 residues. V gave up 1 base and J gave up 3 bases; unmatched junction bases: 7. The germline V gene has CDR1 LNHDA and CDR2 SQIVND (reference sequence).

The chain uses TRBV6-5 and TRBJ1-4, with TRBD1 matching 8 bases. J was trimmed by 12 bases and V by 8 bases; bases with no gene match: 14. CDR1 is MNHEY, CDR2 SVGAGI, per germline. CDR3 size: 14 residues. The CDR3 spells CASSQWQGAGELFF. The DNA of the CDR3 is TGTGCCAGCTCCCAGTGGCAGGGGGCGGGGGAACTGTTTTTT.

The V and J genes are TRBV11-2 and TRBJ2-5, with D unclear. V was pared by 4 bases and J by 3 bases, with 18 bases between. The CDR3 length is 16 residues. The germline CDR1 and CDR2 sequences are SGHAT and FQNNGV. The CDR3 nucleotides are TGTGCCAGCAGCTCCCGGACGCCAGCCAATAAAGAGACCCAGTACTTC. Translation: CASSSRTPANKETQYF.

V and J are TRBV27 and TRBJ2-2; TRBD2 aligns across 9 bases. The CDR3 covers 14 residues. CDR1 MNHEY and CDR2 SMNVEV come from the germline V gene (reference sequence). V shed 5 bases and J 7 bases; nucleotides not matched to a gene: 5. In DNA form, the CDR3 reads TGTGCCAGCAGTAGAGGCGGGGGGGACGGGGAGCTGTTTTTT. Translated: CASSRGGGDGELFF.

Concerning this clone itself: Other DNA sequences of this sample code for an identical CDR3. The CDR3 reads CASSVAGGPNEQFF. The CDR3 coding sequence is TGTGCCAGCAGCGTAGCTGGGGGCCCCAATGAGCAGTTCTTC. The chain employs TRBV9 and TRBJ2-1, with a weak D call TRBD1 (6 bases). Trimming stripped 0 bases from V and 6 bases from J, with 10 bases between. The CDR3 has 14 residues. Germline CDR1 reads SGDLS; CDR2 reads YYNGEE.

V is TRBV9 and J is TRBJ2-1; 8 bases match TRBD2. Germline CDR1 SGDLS, CDR2 YYNGEE. CDR3 size: 16 residues. V lost 1 base to trimming and J lost 2 bases; unmatched junction nucleotides: 5. The CDR3 spells CASSVSLAGPYNEQFF. The CDR3 nucleotides read TGTGCCAGCAGCGTAAGCCTAGCGGGCCCCTACAATGAGCAGTTCTTC.

On this clone itself: Other DNA sequences within the sample encode an identical CDR3. The V gene is TRBV7-9, the J gene TRBJ2-1, with no clear D. The germline V gene has CDR1 SEHNR and CDR2 FQNEAQ (reference sequence). The CDR3 has 12 residues. The ends were cut back, 3 bases at V and 7 bases at J, with 7 bases in the middle. The CDR3 reads CASSFQGNEQFF. The CDR3 DNA reads TGTGCCAGCAGCTTCCAAGGGAATGAGCAGTTCTTC.